This T cell receptor beta chain is from a study of T cell responses to AZD1222 COVID-19 vaccine. Turning to the study itself: Second doses at about 4 or about 12 weeks were pooled.

TCRdb's copy holds only in-frame clones and misses some; the assay was immunoSEQ multiplex PCR. The data show roughly 100,000 clones, around nine tenths seen once. This CDR3 contains 11 residues. From germline, CDR1 is SGHAT and CDR2 FQNNGV. V was shortened by 2 bases and J by 5 bases, with 4 bases between the two germline ends. This clone showed up just a few times. The V and J genes are TRBV11-2 and TRBJ2-7, with D unresolved. The sequence was collected from an adult in good health. The input for sequencing was peripheral blood, taken on day 0 of AZD1222 vaccination. CDR3 in DNA: TGTGCCAGCAGCTTATTGCACGAGCAGTACTTC. It is translated as CASSLLHEQYF.